Shown below are 18 T cell receptor beta chains from a single sample sequenced in a study of T cell responses to AZD1222 COVID-19 vaccine. TCRdb keeps only in-frame clones here, not all; method: immunoSEQ multiplex PCR. Of about 100,000 clones listed, approximately 88% are singletons. This sample comprised peripheral blood, obtained on day 0 of AZD1222 vaccination. These TCRs come from an adult in good health.

This rearrangement joins TRBV29-1 to TRBJ2-7; 9 positions match TRBD1. Unmatched junction bases numbered 10, after V lost 4 bases and J lost 3 bases. CDR1 is SQVTM and CDR2 is ANQGSEA in the germline V gene. CDR3 length equals 15 residues. The CDR3 region has the DNA TGCAGCGTTGGGGGACCGGGACAGGGCGGCTACGAGCAGTACTTC. Translation gives CSVGGPGQGGYEQYF.

The gene calls are TRBV5-8 and TRBJ2-1, with 8 bases that match TRBD2. Germline trimming cut 3 bases from V and 0 bases from J; bases unmatched to any gene: 2. The germline V gene encodes CDR1 SGHTS and CDR2 YDEGEE. The CDR3 totals 15 residues. CDR3 region: CASSSGTSSYNEQFF. The CDR3, as DNA: TGTGCCAGCAGCTCCGGGACTAGCTCCTACAATGAGCAGTTCTTC.

This clone appeared a single time. This chain connects TRBV2 to TRBJ1-3; D uncertain. V was clipped by 7 bases and J by 2 bases, with 9 bases between them. The germline V gene encodes CDR1 SNHLY and CDR2 FYNNEI. The CDR3 runs to 13 residues. CDR3 sequence (DNA): TGTGCCAGCAAAAAGGTCACTGGAAACACCATATATTTT. This codes for CASKKVTGNTIYF. Full variable domain (missing parts from reference TRBV2 and TRBJ1-3): EPEVTQTPSHQVTQMGQEVILRCVPISNHLYFYWYRQILGQKVEFLVSFYNNEISEKSEIFDDQFSVERPDGSNFTLKIRSTKLEDSAMYFCASKKVTGNTIYFGEGSWLTVV.

This clone was seen just once. The rearrangement joins TRBV15 to TRBJ2-7, with TRBD2 identical over 8 bases. Losses at the gene ends were 1 base for V and 2 bases for J; bases not matched to a gene: 7. CDR1 LNHNV and CDR2 YYDKDF come from the germline V gene (reference sequence). CDR3 length: 16 residues. Written as DNA, the CDR3 is TGTGCCACCAGCAGAGGGCACGGGAGGGCGGCCTACGAGCAGTACTTC. It codes for CATSRGHGRAAYEQYF.

The V gene is TRBV4-3, the J gene TRBJ1-3; D is perhaps TRBD1 (5 bases). The CDR3 covers 16 residues. Germline lookup yields CDR1 LGHNA and CDR2 YSLEER. Trimming took off 1 base at V and 7 bases at J, with 17 bases between the two ends. CDR3 sequence reads: CASSQGRDERTNTIYF. CDR3 nucleotides: TGCGCCAGCAGCCAAGGCCGGGACGAACGCACCAACACCATATATTTT.

The chain combines TRBV5-6 with TRBJ2-2; 11 positions agree with TRBD2. V lost 4 bases to trimming and J lost 4 bases; unmatched junction nucleotides: 3. Germline CDR1 reads SGHDT; CDR2 reads YYEEEE. The CDR3 contains 15 residues. The CDR3 reads CASSGLAGLTGELFF. DNA for the CDR3: TGTGCCAGCAGCGGACTAGCGGGCCTCACCGGGGAGCTGTTTTTT.

The CDR3 protein is CASSEASGVGELFF. In DNA, the CDR3 is TGTGCCAGCAGTGAAGCGAGTGGGGTCGGGGAGCTGTTTTTT. V gene TRBV6-1 combines with J gene TRBJ2-2; D unclear. V lost 0 bases, J lost 7 bases, and 9 bases lay in between. Germline V gene sequence: CDR1 MNHNS, CDR2 SASEGT. The CDR3 totals 14 residues.

The rearrangement joins TRBV28 to TRBJ2-2; the D call may be TRBD1 or TRBD2 (5 bases each). Trimming took off 1 base at V and 4 bases at J, with 7 bases between the two ends. The CDR3 is 14 residues long. The germline V gene encodes CDR1 MDHEN and CDR2 SYDVKM. CDR3 sequence (DNA): TGTGCCAGCAGTTTATTGGGGGTCACCGGGGAGCTGTTTTTT. Translating gives CASSLLGVTGELFF.

Only a few counts were recorded for this clone. The genes are TRBV3-1 (or the pseudogene TRBV3-2) and TRBJ1-2, with D maybe TRBD1 (5 bases). V was trimmed by 2 bases and J by 13 bases, leaving 17 bases between them. The CDR3 spans 13 residues. Germline V gene sequence: CDR1 LGHDT, CDR2 YNNKEL (reference sequence). CDR3 residues: CASSQLEEGQGTF. CDR3 sequence (DNA): TGTGCCAGCAGCCAATTAGAGGAGGGGCAAGGCACCTTC.

A single count supports this clone. The chain recombines TRBV5-4 with TRBJ1-2, with 7 bases fitting TRBD1. Germline V gene lookup returns CDR1 SGHNT and CDR2 YYREEE (reference sequence). The length of the CDR3 is 15 residues. The junction had 9 bases not matched to a gene; V was cut back by 4 bases and J by 3 bases. The DNA of the CDR3 is TGTGCCAGCAGCCTCCCAACAGGGGTAGACTATGGCTACACCTTC. As protein: CASSLPTGVDYGYTF.

The genes are TRBV4-1 and TRBJ1-5; D is ambiguous. The V gene lost 0 bases and the J gene lost 5 bases, with 8 bases spanning the gap. The CDR3 contains 14 residues. Germline V lookup: CDR1 MGHRA, CDR2 YSYEKL. CDR3 region: CASSQEGRDQPQHF. DNA of the CDR3: TGCGCCAGCAGCCAAGAAGGACGTGATCAGCCCCAGCATTTT.

The chain employs TRBV10-1 and TRBJ2-7, with a possible D match to TRBD1 (5 bases). The CDR3 consists of 14 residues. V lost 6 bases and J 2 bases, leaving 14 bases between the germline ends. Germline V gene data show CDR1 as WNHNN and CDR2 as SYGVQD (reference sequence). The CDR3 reads CASREQVRPYEQYF. CDR3 sequence (DNA): TGCGCCAGCAGAGAACAGGTTCGGCCCTACGAGCAGTACTTC.

The chain uses TRBV4-3 and TRBJ2-1; D may be TRBD1 or TRBD2 (5 bases each). The CDR3 totals 17 residues. Germline V gene lookup returns CDR1 LGHNA and CDR2 YSLEER. V was pared by 0 bases and J by 0 bases, with 12 bases between. CDR3 protein: CASSQDLSGSSYNEQFF. The CDR3 coding sequence is TGCGCCAGCAGCCAAGATCTATCAGGGAGCTCCTACAATGAGCAGTTCTTC.

The chain links TRBV6-5 to TRBJ2-1; no clear D. The CDR3 is 13 residues long. CDR1 and CDR2 (germline): MNHEY, SVGAGI. V shed 8 bases and J shed 6 bases, with 14 bases lying between them. CDR3 sequence: CASPGPRGNEQFF. The DNA for the CDR3 is TGTGCCAGCCCGGGTCCAAGAGGCAATGAGCAGTTCTTC.

The rearrangement joins TRBV19 to TRBJ2-7; the match to TRBD2 covers 7 bases. The CDR3 has 22 amino acids. The J segment lost 0 bases and the V segment lost 5 bases, leaving 28 bases of the junction unmatched. CDR1 is LNHDA and CDR2 is SQIVND in the germline V gene (reference sequence). The CDR3 DNA reads as TGTGCCAGTAGTCCGAACGGGAGGCCGGAGAGGTATGAATACGGAGGCTCCTACGAGCAGTACTTC. As protein: CASSPNGRPERYEYGGSYEQYF.

The rearrangement uses TRBV14 and TRBJ2-7; TRBD2 agrees at 12 bases. The trim removed 2 bases at V and 7 bases at J, leaving 12 bases unmatched. Germline V gene lookup returns CDR1 SGHDN and CDR2 FVKESK. The length of the CDR3 is 17 residues. The CDR3 loop is CASSQNARLAGVREQYF. Here the CDR3 DNA reads TGTGCCAGCAGCCAAAACGCCAGACTAGCGGGAGTCAGGGAGCAGTACTTC.

The rearrangement uses TRBV7-9 and TRBJ2-3; TRBD1 matches at 8 bases. CDR1 SEHNR and CDR2 FQNEAQ come from the germline V gene (reference sequence). V shed 5 bases, J shed 0 bases, and the junction held 7 bases outside the gene matches. The CDR3 has 16 residues. CDR3 sequence reads: CASSPRQGTSTDTQYF. The CDR3 DNA is TGTGCCAGCAGCCCGAGACAGGGGACTAGCACAGATACGCAGTATTTT.

This chain connects TRBV5-1 to TRBJ2-3, with TRBD2 matching 10 bases. This CDR3 comprises 19 residues. Germline V gives CDR1 SGHRS, CDR2 YFSETQ. The ends lost 1 base at V and 2 bases at J; junction bases unmatched: 13. The CDR3 bases are TGCGCCAGCAGCTTGTCCAGCGGGAGGGCCTCCCTAGACACAGATACGCAGTATTTT. The encoded protein is CASSLSSGRASLDTDTQYF.